What follows are 30 T cell receptor beta chains derived from one specimen sequenced in a study of beta chain features in type 1 diabetes. Study results and limitations: Shorter TCRB CDR3s, moderately but significantly so, were found in Type 1 diabetes patients in all four CD4+ subsets.

As every portion of the isolated RNA was reverse transcribed, the sequencing read expressed TCRB transcripts. The protocol was immunoSEQ multiplex PCR, while the TCRdb copy is restricted to in-frame clones and leaves out a portion. The sample has about 160,000 clones; around 8% are singletons. The antigens these receptors bind are not known. Sequenced material: central memory CD4+ T cells from blood. Receptors were obtained from a woman in her late teens or twenties with type 1 diabetes.

This clone has a handful of counts. V gene TRBV6-5 combines with J gene TRBJ2-1; TRBD2 aligns across 13 bases. Germline V gene sequence: CDR1 MNHEY, CDR2 SVGAGI. The CDR3 loop spans 14 amino acids. The J segment lost 16 bases and the V segment lost 6 bases, leaving 12 bases of the junction unmatched. Here the CDR3 reads CASSPRTSGGHGFF. In DNA form, the CDR3 reads TGTGCCAGCAGCCCCAGGACTAGCGGGGGACACGGATTCTTC.

The chain combines TRBV28 with TRBJ2-3; D perhaps matches TRBD2 (6 bases). Germline values: CDR1 MDHEN, CDR2 SYDVKM. The ends were cut back, 2 bases at V and 0 bases at J, with 6 bases in the middle. The CDR3 extends over 14 amino acids. The CDR3, as DNA: TGTGCCAGCAGTTTAGGGGGGAGCACAGATACGCAGTATTTT. The encoded protein is CASSLGGSTDTQYF.

The V and J genes are TRBV2 and TRBJ2-3, with D maybe TRBD2 (5 bases). CDR3 length equals 12 residues. The V end was cut by 8 bases, the J end by 6 bases, with 12 bases between. From germline, CDR1 is SNHLY and CDR2 FYNNEI. This chain's CDR3 is CASLSTGDTQYF. The CDR3 coding sequence is TGTGCCAGCCTTAGTACGGGGGATACGCAGTATTTT.

The rearrangement uses TRBV6-5 and TRBJ1-1, with D perhaps TRBD1 (5 bases). CDR3 length equals 12 residues. The germline CDR1 and CDR2 sequences are MNHEY and SVGAGI. V was pared by 7 bases and J by 4 bases, with 10 bases between. This chain's CDR3 is CASTGGGTEAFF. The CDR3 DNA reads as TGTGCCAGCACGGGCGGGGGCACTGAAGCTTTCTTT.

V is TRBV7-3 and J is TRBJ2-3; 7 nucleotides align to TRBD1. The CDR3 runs to 15 residues. Unmatched junction bases numbered 7, after V lost 5 bases and J lost 2 bases. CDR1 is SGHTA, CDR2 FQGTGA, per germline. The CDR3 sequence: CASSPGQYYTDTQYF. In DNA form, the CDR3 reads TGTGCCAGCAGCCCGGGACAGTACTACACAGATACGCAGTATTTT.

This clone was observed a handful of times. The chain uses TRBV18 and TRBJ2-7, with 8 bases aligning to TRBD1. Germline trimming cut 3 bases from V and 0 bases from J; bases unmatched to any gene: 1. The length of the CDR3 is 14 residues. Germline CDR1 KGHSH, CDR2 LQKENI. The CDR3 region is CASSPGQVSYEQYF. The CDR3 coding sequence is TGTGCCAGCTCACCGGGACAGGTCTCCTACGAGCAGTACTTC. Drawing the rest from reference TRBV18 and TRBJ2-7, the complete variable domain is NAGVMQNPRHLVRRRGQEARLRCSPMKGHSHVYWYRQLPEEGLKFMVYLQKENIIDESGMPKERFSAEFPKEGPSILRIQQVVRGDSAAYFCASSPGQVSYEQYFGPGTRLTVT.

The J gene is TRBJ2-3, the V gene TRBV7-2, with 10 nucleotides matching TRBD1. The CDR3 consists of 16 residues. V lost 1 base, J lost 2 bases, and 3 bases stayed unmatched. Germline V gene data show CDR1 as SGHTA and CDR2 as FQGNSA. DNA for the CDR3: TGTGCCAGCAGCTTAGGCGGGACAGGGGTCACAGATACGCAGTATTTT. It yields the protein CASSLGGTGVTDTQYF.

The rearrangement joins TRBV5-1 to TRBJ1-1; TRBD1 agrees at 7 bases. The CDR3 totals 15 residues. Trimming cost V 0 bases and J 5 bases; bases outside gene matches: 7. Germline CDR1 is SGHRS and CDR2 is YFSETQ. CDR3 region: CASSLATGIGTEAFF. The CDR3 coding sequence is TGCGCCAGCAGCTTGGCGACAGGGATTGGGACTGAAGCTTTCTTT.

This clone has only a few counts. The chain recombines TRBV5-4 with TRBJ2-1, with D possibly matching TRBD2 (6 bases). The CDR3 covers 15 residues. Trimming cost V 4 bases and J 0 bases, with 11 bases left between them. CDR1 is SGHNT, CDR2 YYREEE, per germline (reference sequence). As DNA, the CDR3 is TGTGCCAGCAGCAAGGACGGGAGCTCCTACAATGAGCAGTTCTTC. Translation gives CASSKDGSSYNEQFF.

For the CDR3, the DNA is TGTGCCAGCAGTGAGGCCGGTCGGGGGGAGACCCAGTACTTC. It is translated as CASSEAGRGETQYF. The rearrangement links TRBV25-1 to TRBJ2-5; D may be TRBD2 (6 bases). V was trimmed by 3 bases and J by 5 bases, leaving 13 bases between them. In germline, CDR1 is MGHDK, CDR2 SYGVNS. The CDR3 contains 14 residues.

V usage is TRBV7-2 and J usage is TRBJ2-1; 12 bases fit TRBD2. This CDR3 is built from 16 residues. V shed 3 bases and J 7 bases; nucleotides not matched to a gene: 7. CDR1 and CDR2 (germline): SGHTA, FQGNSA. Written as DNA, the CDR3 is TGTGCCAGCAGCTTTCCAGCTAGCGGGAGGGCTAATGAGCAGTTCTTC. Its protein is CASSFPASGRANEQFF.

The chain carries TRBV11-2 and TRBJ2-7; D gene uncertain. The germline CDR1 and CDR2 sequences are SGHAT and FQNNGV. V lost 5 bases and J lost 6, with 11 bases in between. This CDR3 contains 12 residues. In DNA form, the CDR3 reads TGTGCCAGCAGCCAAGATCGGAGCGAGCAGTACTTC. It encodes CASSQDRSEQYF.

The J gene is TRBJ2-6, the V gene TRBV5-1; unclear D gene. CDR3 length: 16 amino acids. V lost 6 bases and J lost 1, with 14 bases in between. Germline lookup yields CDR1 SGHRS and CDR2 YFSETQ. The CDR3 nucleotides read TGCGCCAGCAACCAGAGGTCCGGGTCTGGGGCCAACGTCCTGACTTTC. The encoded protein is CASNQRSGSGANVLTF.

This clone appeared a few times. The chain uses TRBV15 and TRBJ2-1, with D possibly matching TRBD2 (5 bases). Trimming shortened V by 1 base and J by 6 bases, and 13 bases separated the two germline ends. Germline assignment: CDR1 LNHNV and CDR2 YYDKDF (reference sequence). This CDR3 comprises 15 residues. CDR3 sequence (DNA): TGTGCCACCAGCAGAGCCAGGAACGAGGGCAATGAGCAGTTCTTC. Translating gives CATSRARNEGNEQFF.

The table lists this clone with a few counts. V and J are TRBV30 and TRBJ2-5; D gene unclear. From germline, CDR1 is GTSNPN and CDR2 SVGIG (reference sequence). This CDR3 region has 12 residues. V was cut by 3 bases and J by 1 base, with 6 bases left in between. The CDR3: CAWSPSQETQYF. The CDR3 nucleotides read TGTGCCTGGAGCCCCAGCCAAGAGACCCAGTACTTC.

There are a few counts of this clone. This chain uses TRBV7-3 with TRBJ2-5, with 7 bases identical to TRBD2. Germline trimming cut 5 bases from V and 2 bases from J; bases unmatched to any gene: 2. The germline gives CDR1 SGHTA, CDR2 FQGTGA. This CDR3 is 13 amino acids long. The CDR3 DNA reads TGTGCCAGCAGCCCGGGGGGTCAAGAGACCCAGTACTTC. As protein: CASSPGGQETQYF.

This clone was counted between two and nine times. The chain has TRBV7-2 and TRBJ2-1; D is perhaps TRBD1 (5 bases). The length of the CDR3 is 12 residues. CDR1 SGHTA and CDR2 FQGNSA come from the germline V gene. V was pared by 5 bases and J by 8 bases, with 10 bases between. CDR3 DNA sequence: TGTGCCAGCAGCACTCAGGGTCATGAGCAGTTCTTC. Protein product: CASSTQGHEQFF.

The V call is TRBV6-6, the J call TRBJ2-1; 7 nucleotides align to TRBD2. The CDR3 sequence is 15 residues long. Germline values: CDR1 MNHNY, CDR2 SVGAGI (reference sequence). V dropped 4 bases and J dropped 5; count of bases not matched to a gene: 8. Written as DNA, the CDR3 is TGTGCCAGCAGTTTCCTGTCTAGCGGAAACAATGAGCAGTTCTTC. Amino acids: CASSFLSSGNNEQFF.

The rearrangement links TRBV30 to TRBJ1-4; TRBD1 aligns across 7 bases. Per germline, CDR1 GTSNPN and CDR2 SVGIG (reference sequence). This CDR3 comprises 13 residues. Losses at the gene ends were 0 bases for V and 8 bases for J; bases not matched to a gene: 3. The CDR3 region is CAWSVGGWEKLFF. CDR3 nucleotide sequence: TGTGCCTGGAGTGTAGGGGGCTGGGAAAAACTGTTTTTT.

V is TRBV7-9 and J is TRBJ1-3, with TRBD1 as a possible D gene (6 bases). The CDR3 is made up of 14 amino acids. Germline values: CDR1 SEHNR, CDR2 FQNEAQ (reference sequence). Trimming removed 5 bases from V and 9 bases from J, with 17 bases in between. The CDR3 here is CASSPRDRLITIYF. The CDR3 DNA follows: TGTGCCAGCAGCCCACGCGACAGGTTGATCACCATATATTTT.

This clone showed up just a few times. The chain couples TRBV6-5 to TRBJ2-5; TRBD1 might be the D (8 bases). CDR1 MNHEY and CDR2 SVGAGI come from the germline V gene. This CDR3 is 14 amino acids long. V was trimmed by 6 bases and J by 4 bases, leaving 15 bases between them. The CDR3 here is CASSTNRGGETQYF. The CDR3 nucleotides read TGTGCCAGCAGCACAAACAGGGGGGGAGAGACCCAGTACTTC.

This sequence joins TRBV4-3 and TRBJ2-2; no definite D call. V lost 1 base and J lost 0, with 6 bases in between. From germline, CDR1 is LGHNA and CDR2 YSLEER. The CDR3 covers 15 residues. CDR3: CASSQGPANTGELFF. The CDR3 DNA follows: TGCGCCAGCAGCCAAGGTCCAGCGAACACCGGGGAGCTGTTTTTT.

The chain links TRBV2 to TRBJ2-3, with 13 positions matching TRBD2. With 2 bases clipped from V and 5 bases from J, the junction kept 7 bases outside the gene matches. Per the germline V gene, CDR1 is SNHLY and CDR2 is FYNNEI. The CDR3 contains 17 residues. CDR3 residues: CASSERGTSGGVDTQYF. The CDR3 coding sequence is TGTGCCAGCAGTGAAAGGGGTACTAGCGGGGGGGTAGATACGCAGTATTTT.

This chain links TRBV11-2 with TRBJ2-7; D call uncertain. V was clipped by 1 base and J by 0 bases, with 7 bases between them. The CDR3 extends over 14 amino acids. Germline values: CDR1 SGHAT, CDR2 FQNNGV. CDR3 region: CASSLVSVSYEQYF. As DNA, the CDR3 is TGTGCCAGCAGCTTAGTTTCAGTCTCCTACGAGCAGTACTTC.

In its sample, this clone was seen a few times. V and J are TRBV10-3 and TRBJ1-2; maybe TRBD1 (5 bases). In germline, CDR1 is ENHRY, CDR2 SYGVKD. This CDR3 region has 14 residues. Trimming stripped 4 bases from V and 5 bases from J, with 14 bases between. CDR3: CAISVAEGPYGYTF. CDR3 in DNA: TGTGCCATCAGTGTAGCGGAGGGACCATATGGCTACACCTTC.

In this sample, this clone turned up a few times. The CDR3 spells CSAGGAADEKLFF. The CDR3 region has the DNA TGCAGCGCTGGAGGGGCAGCTGATGAAAAACTGTTTTTT. The chain has TRBV29-1 and TRBJ1-4, with a weak D call TRBD1 (5 bases). This CDR3 comprises 13 residues. CDR1 and CDR2 (germline): SQVTM, ANQGSEA. The ends were cut back, 7 bases at V and 6 bases at J, with 15 bases in the middle.

The genes are TRBV7-6 and TRBJ2-1; the match to TRBD2 covers 8 bases. The CDR3 is 15 residues long. The germline V gene has CDR1 SGHVS and CDR2 FNYEAQ. With V trimmed by 5 bases and J by 9 bases, 12 bases remained unmatched. The CDR3 protein is CASSQRNSGEGEQFF. CDR3 nucleotide sequence: TGTGCCAGCAGCCAACGCAATAGCGGGGAGGGTGAGCAGTTCTTC.

This clone has a handful of counts. The chain has TRBV28 and TRBJ1-1; the match to TRBD1 covers 7 bases. This CDR3 region has 17 residues. The germline CDR1 and CDR2 sequences are MDHEN and SYDVKM. V lost 5 bases, J lost 5 bases, and 17 bases stayed unmatched. The CDR3 DNA reads TGTGCCAGCAGTCTTGGAGGCGCTCGGACAGGAGGGACTGAAGCTTTCTTT. Protein product: CASSLGGARTGGTEAFF.

The chain joins TRBV19 to TRBJ2-6, with D possibly being TRBD2 (6 bases). There are 15 residues in the CDR3. Trimming pared 7 bases from V and 2 bases from J, leaving 12 bases between. CDR1 LNHDA and CDR2 SQIVND come from the germline V gene (reference sequence). CDR3 bases: TGTGCCAGTATGGCAGGGAGGACTGGGGCCAACGTCCTGACTTTC. Translating gives CASMAGRTGANVLTF.

V and J are TRBV7-9 and TRBJ2-7; maybe TRBD1 (5 bases). The CDR3 totals 14 residues. Trimming stripped 3 bases from V and 2 bases from J, with 11 bases between. In germline, CDR1 is SEHNR, CDR2 FQNEAQ (reference sequence). DNA of the CDR3: TGTGCCAGCAGCTTTTCGCCGACAGCCTACGAGCAGTACTTC. Translation gives CASSFSPTAYEQYF.